This T cell receptor (beta chain) was identified in a study of blood T cell repertoires in COVID-19. Study information: The origin of the acute and convalescent COVID-19 samples was the United States, Italy and Spain. Sample material is recorded as cDNA or gDNA derived from T cells, B-cell-depleted T cells, or PBMCs.

Germline CDR1 MDHEN, CDR2 SYDVKM. V trimming: 3 bases; J trimming: 1 base; junction bases outside the gene matches: 4. The CDR3 consists of 15 residues. Authors' data handling: Estimates of nucleated cell counts were drawn from the amplification of reference gene primers. Profiled with immunoSEQ multiplex PCR; TCRdb holds only in-frame clones, not every one. V and J calls and clone size are as listed in that table; D and trimming were resolved from the DNA. The data show about 130,000 clones, more than 80% seen once. This rearrangement joins TRBV28 to TRBJ1-2; 8 bases map to TRBD1. This clonotype was sampled from a woman aged 60-75 years with acute or convalescent COVID-19. The source material was peripheral blood. The CDR3 protein is CASSFSGQVNYGYTF. The CDR3 DNA sequence: TGTGCCAGCAGTTTTTCGGGACAGGTTAACTATGGCTACACCTTC.